This is a list of T cell receptor beta chains from one sample in a study of T-cell memory formation after mild COVID-19. TCRdb re-called the 5' RACE reads through MiXCR, storing one row per CDR3 protein. The table has a few hundred thousand distinct CDR3 sequences, under 30% seen once; the top ten hold about 13%. The sample was PBMCs or a T cell subset sorted from them (not recorded which). The receptors originated from an adult woman who had mild COVID-19 (a few samples of this study predate the infection). Cell type and time point are not known. Both conserved end residues are part of each CDR3. Fields, in order: V gene, D gene, clone size, J gene, CDR3 protein, CDR3 DNA. A D gene is named only where the DNA matches it firmly. Size tells how often a clone was seen (once, few, many) or the class of an expanded clone, and some rows leave it out.

V: TRBV5-1
D: NA
size: NA
J: TRBJ2-7
CDR3: CASSADLQGYEQYF
DNA: TGCGCCAGCAGCGCAGACCTCCAGGGTTACGAGCAGTACTTC

V: TRBV6-6
D: TRBD2
size: few
J: TRBJ2-1
CDR3: CASSYGPAGPNEQFF
DNA: TGTGCCAGCAGTTACGGGCCAGCGGGGCCTAATGAGCAGTTCTTC

V: TRBV7-3
D: NA
size: NA
J: TRBJ2-3
CDR3: CASSLSAPDYLQYF
DNA: TGTGCCAGCAGCTTGAGCGCACCGGACTACTTGCAGTATTTT

V: TRBV6-5
D: TRBD1
size: few
J: TRBJ2-2
CDR3: CASSYTSGGAFSGELFF
DNA: TGTGCCAGCAGTTACACCTCAGGGGGCGCTTTCTCTGGGGAGCTGTTTTTT

V: TRBV29-1
D: NA
size: NA
J: TRBJ2-2
CDR3: CSVEDRAKNTGELFF
DNA: TGCAGCGTTGAAGATCGGGCGAAGAACACCGGGGAGCTGTTTTTT

V: TRBV12-3/TRBV12-4
D: NA
size: few
J: TRBJ1-1
CDR3: CASSAGGRVGVHTEAFF
DNA: TGTGCCAGCAGCGCCGGGGGGAGGGTAGGGGTCCACACTGAAGCTTTCTTT

V: TRBV12-3/TRBV12-4
D: NA
size: NA
J: TRBJ1-1
CDR3: CASSPEGEGGNTEAFF
DNA: TGTGCCAGCAGCCCCGAGGGGGAAGGGGGTAACACTGAAGCTTTCTTT

V: TRBV7-2
D: NA
size: NA
J: TRBJ2-2
CDR3: CASSAEAAGELFF
DNA: TGTGCCAGCAGCGCCGAGGCCGCCGGGGAGCTGTTTTTT

V: TRBV7-9
D: NA
size: NA
J: TRBJ1-2
CDR3: CASSEGLLSYGYTF
DNA: TGTGCCAGCAGCGAGGGCCTCCTGAGCTATGGCTACACCTTC

V: TRBV12-3/TRBV12-4
D: TRBD1
size: NA
J: TRBJ1-2
CDR3: CASSSGYRGLGYTF
DNA: TGTGCCAGCAGTTCAGGATACAGGGGGCTTGGCTACACCTTC

V: TRBV5-6
D: TRBD2
size: NA
J: TRBJ2-7
CDR3: CASSAGLATYEQYF
DNA: TGTGCCAGCAGCGCCGGACTAGCGACCTACGAGCAGTACTTC

V: TRBV7-6
D: NA
size: NA
J: TRBJ2-2
CDR3: CASSSGLGGELFF
DNA: TGTGCCAGCAGCTCGGGATTAGGCGGGGAGCTGTTTTTT

V: TRBV5-1
D: NA
size: NA
J: TRBJ2-2
CDR3: CASSFLAEGTGELFF
DNA: TGCGCCAGCAGCTTCTTGGCAGAAGGCACCGGGGAGCTGTTTTTT

V: TRBV7-8
D: TRBD1
size: NA
J: TRBJ2-3
CDR3: CASSWGQNTDTQYF
DNA: TGTGCCAGCAGCTGGGGACAGAACACAGATACGCAGTATTTT

V: TRBV10-3
D: TRBD1
size: NA
J: TRBJ2-3
CDR3: CAISQPSGQGRNTQYF
DNA: TGTGCCATCAGTCAACCGTCAGGACAGGGGCGGAATACGCAGTATTTT

V: TRBV6-2/TRBV6-3
D: NA
size: NA
J: TRBJ1-1
CDR3: CASSQAPGGAFF
DNA: TGTGCCAGCAGCCAGGCCCCCGGTGGAGCTTTCTTT

V: TRBV12-3/TRBV12-4
D: TRBD2
size: few
J: TRBJ2-7
CDR3: CATRPSGKSYEQYF
DNA: TGTGCCACCCGTCCTAGCGGGAAATCCTACGAGCAGTACTTC

V: TRBV2
D: NA
size: NA
J: TRBJ2-7
CDR3: CASRLATAYEQYF
DNA: TGTGCCAGCAGGTTGGCGACAGCCTACGAGCAGTACTTC

V: TRBV9
D: NA
size: few
J: TRBJ2-1
CDR3: CASSVALGYNEQFF
DNA: TGTGCCAGCAGCGTAGCCCTTGGCTACAATGAGCAGTTCTTC

V: TRBV13
D: NA
size: few
J: TRBJ2-5
CDR3: CASSLGAGLGETQYF
DNA: TGTGCCAGCAGCTTAGGAGCAGGGCTGGGAGAGACCCAGTACTTC

V: TRBV29-1
D: NA
size: many
J: TRBJ2-7
CDR3: CSVQSLAYEQYF
DNA: TGCAGCGTTCAAAGCCTAGCCTACGAGCAGTACTTC

V: TRBV7-2
D: TRBD1
size: NA
J: TRBJ2-7
CDR3: CASSFGQVPYEQYF
DNA: TGTGCCAGCAGTTTTGGACAGGTACCCTACGAGCAGTACTTC

V: TRBV20-1
D: TRBD1
size: NA
J: TRBJ2-5
CDR3: CSATTGGIWETQYF
DNA: TGCAGTGCAACTACAGGGGGGATTTGGGAGACCCAGTACTTC

V: TRBV11-2
D: NA
size: NA
J: TRBJ1-1
CDR3: CASSYGGMTSTEAFF
DNA: TGTGCCAGCAGCTATGGGGGAATGACAAGCACTGAAGCTTTCTTT

V: TRBV6-2/TRBV6-3
D: NA
size: NA
J: TRBJ2-1
CDR3: CASSPIVTHGGNEQFF
DNA: TGTGCCAGCAGTCCTATAGTTACACACGGAGGGAATGAGCAGTTCTTC

V: TRBV5-4
D: NA
size: NA
J: TRBJ2-7
CDR3: CASSISGVTYEQYF
DNA: TGTGCCAGCAGCATCTCCGGGGTAACCTACGAGCAGTACTTC

V: TRBV11-2
D: NA
size: once
J: TRBJ1-2
CDR3: CASSGTDKANYGYTF
DNA: TGTGCCAGCAGCGGGACGGACAAAGCTAACTATGGCTACACCTTC

V: TRBV27
D: TRBD1
size: NA
J: TRBJ2-1
CDR3: CASSLAPGQGGNEQFF
DNA: TGTGCCAGCAGTTTAGCGCCGGGACAGGGGGGCAATGAGCAGTTCTTC

V: TRBV25-1
D: NA
size: NA
J: TRBJ2-2
CDR3: CASRKRNTGELFF
DNA: TGTGCCAGCAGGAAGAGGAACACCGGGGAGCTGTTTTTT

V: TRBV7-6
D: NA
size: NA
J: TRBJ2-2
CDR3: CASSLAGSPAGELFF
DNA: TGTGCCAGCAGCTTAGCGGGGAGTCCGGCAGGGGAGCTGTTTTTT

V: TRBV5-5
D: NA
size: NA
J: TRBJ1-1
CDR3: CASSLSQKMYPEAFF
DNA: TGTGCCAGCAGCTTGTCACAGAAGATGTACCCTGAAGCTTTCTTT

V: TRBV12-3/TRBV12-4
D: NA
size: few
J: TRBJ2-1
CDR3: CASRRGLGYNEQFF
DNA: TGTGCCAGCAGGCGAGGCCTGGGGTACAATGAGCAGTTCTTC

V: TRBV7-2
D: TRBD2
size: NA
J: TRBJ2-1
CDR3: CASSLVRLAGAFNEQFF
DNA: TGTGCCAGCAGCTTAGTCCGACTAGCGGGGGCTTTCAATGAGCAGTTCTTC

V: TRBV3-1
D: NA
size: NA
J: TRBJ1-1
CDR3: CASSYKGGSYTEAFF
DNA: TGTGCCAGCAGCTACAAAGGTGGCAGCTACACTGAAGCTTTCTTT

V: TRBV24-1
D: TRBD2
size: NA
J: TRBJ2-1
CDR3: CATSDSGTSASYNEQFF
DNA: TGTGCCACCAGTGATTCCGGGACTAGCGCATCCTACAATGAGCAGTTCTTC

V: TRBV5-1
D: NA
size: NA
J: TRBJ1-2
CDR3: CASSLMESDGYTF
DNA: TGCGCCAGCAGCTTGATGGAGTCGGATGGCTACACCTTC

V: TRBV5-1
D: NA
size: few
J: TRBJ2-2
CDR3: CASSLVAATNTGELFF
DNA: TGCGCCAGCAGCTTGGTGGCAGCCACGAACACCGGGGAGCTGTTTTTT

V: TRBV5-4
D: TRBD2
size: NA
J: TRBJ2-7
CDR3: CASSLVPSGSLEQYF
DNA: TGTGCCAGCAGCTTGGTACCTAGCGGGAGTCTCGAGCAGTACTTC

V: TRBV5-5
D: NA
size: many
J: TRBJ2-2
CDR3: CASSLGSTMRTGELFF
DNA: TGTGCCAGCAGCTTGGGGTCGACAATGAGGACCGGGGAGCTGTTTTTT

V: TRBV15
D: NA
size: NA
J: TRBJ2-3
CDR3: CATSRVSGGADTQYF
DNA: TGTGCCACCAGCAGAGTATCCGGGGGTGCAGATACGCAGTATTTT

V: TRBV5-1
D: NA
size: NA
J: TRBJ1-1
CDR3: CASSSSGDTEAFF
DNA: TGCGCCAGCAGCTCCTCGGGGGACACTGAAGCTTTCTTT